These 27 T cell receptor beta chains share one sample of origin, sequenced in a study of T cell changes during pregnancy in multiple sclerosis. The protocol was immunoSEQ multiplex PCR, while the TCRdb copy is restricted to in-frame clones and leaves out a portion. The sample yields tens of thousands of clones, roughly 92% seen once. The material sequenced was peripheral blood, taken after pregnancy. These receptors were taken from a female donor with multiple sclerosis, enrolled in a pregnancy study.

The rearrangement joins TRBV9 to TRBJ1-1, with D uncertain. This CDR3 spans 15 amino acids. Germline V gene sequence: CDR1 SGDLS, CDR2 YYNGEE. The ends were cut back, 0 bases at V and 11 bases at J, with 20 bases in the middle. CDR3 coding DNA: TGTGCCAGCAGCGTAGAAAATGCGAGGGCCAGTGTTGCTTTCTTT. Translating it yields CASSVENARASVAFF.

The V gene is TRBV9, the J gene TRBJ2-7; 8 positions agree with TRBD2. Germline CDR1 SGDLS, CDR2 YYNGEE. V was pared by 3 bases and J by 1 base, with 6 bases of the junction left unmatched. This CDR3 spans 15 amino acids. In DNA, the CDR3 is TGTGCCAGCAGCGCGAGCGGGGGCCCTTCCTACGAGCAGTACTTC. It specifies CASSASGGPSYEQYF.

The genes are TRBV2 and TRBJ2-5; a weak D match, TRBD2 (5 bases). The CDR3 runs to 15 residues. Between the trimmed V and J ends, which lost 3 bases and 1 base, there was a span of 12 bases. Germline CDR1 reads SNHLY; CDR2 reads FYNNEI. The CDR3 DNA sequence: TGTGCCAGCAGTGAGTTTTTTCGGGGCCAAGAGACCCAGTACTTC. Its translation: CASSEFFRGQETQYF.

V is TRBV7-2 and J is TRBJ2-7; 11 positions agree with TRBD2. Losses at the gene ends were 1 base for V and 7 bases for J; bases not matched to a gene: 6. The CDR3 runs to 15 residues. The germline CDR1 and CDR2 sequences are SGHTA and FQGNSA. CDR3 region: CASSLEVAGGGEQYF. In DNA form, the CDR3 reads TGTGCCAGCAGCTTAGAGGTAGCGGGAGGGGGTGAGCAGTACTTC.

The rearrangement joins TRBV30 to TRBJ2-3, with D perhaps TRBD1 (5 bases). This CDR3 has 12 amino acids. Trimming cost V 4 bases and J 6 bases, with 11 bases left between them. Germline V gene data show CDR1 as GTSNPN and CDR2 as SVGIG (reference sequence). In DNA form, the CDR3 reads TGTGCCTGGACAGGGTACTCCGATACGCAGTATTTT. Protein product: CAWTGYSDTQYF.

The chain carries TRBV4-1 and TRBJ2-2, with D maybe TRBD1 (6 bases). In germline, CDR1 is MGHRA, CDR2 YSYEKL. CDR3 size: 15 residues. Trimming pared 4 bases from V and 3 bases from J, leaving 12 bases between. The CDR3 DNA follows: TGCGCCAGCAGCCCTCGGGACACTTACACCGGGGAGCTGTTTTTT. Translating it yields CASSPRDTYTGELFF.

V and J are TRBV7-6 and TRBJ2-5, with D tentatively TRBD2 (7 bases). V was pared by 3 bases and J by 3 bases, with 14 bases between. Germline values: CDR1 SGHVS, CDR2 FNYEAQ. CDR3 length equals 15 residues. In DNA, the CDR3 is TGTGCCAGCAGCTTCGGACTAGGGGGAGAAGAGACCCAGTACTTC. Its translation is CASSFGLGGEETQYF.

The rearrangement links TRBV19 to TRBJ1-4; no clear D gene. The CDR3 has 16 amino acids. CDR1 LNHDA and CDR2 SQIVND come from the germline V gene (reference sequence). Trimming took 6 bases from V and 0 from J, leaving 14 bases between them. CDR3 amino acids: CASRRQNVATNEKLFF. DNA for the CDR3: TGTGCCAGTAGGAGGCAGAACGTTGCAACTAATGAAAAACTGTTTTTT.

As to this clone: Other DNA sequences in this specimen translate into the identical CDR3. V gene TRBV5-1 combines with J gene TRBJ2-5; D call uncertain. V dropped 2 bases and J dropped 2 bases, with 7 bases sitting between them. In germline, CDR1 is SGHRS, CDR2 YFSETQ. The CDR3 is made up of 13 amino acids. CDR3 amino acids: CASSFVQQETQYF. The CDR3 coding sequence is TGCGCCAGCAGCTTCGTACAGCAAGAGACCCAGTACTTC.

The chain uses TRBV5-4 and TRBJ2-7; TRBD2 is a possible D gene (6 bases). The germline gives CDR1 SGHNT, CDR2 YYREEE (reference sequence). The CDR3 contains 12 residues. Trimming left V 2 bases short and J 6 bases short, with 9 bases between. The CDR3 protein is CASSFGGAEQYF. The CDR3 DNA reads as TGTGCCAGCAGCTTCGGAGGGGCCGAGCAGTACTTC.

V usage is TRBV4-3 and J usage is TRBJ2-5, with 13 bases lining up with TRBD2. Germline V lookup: CDR1 LGHNA, CDR2 YSLEER. The V and J ends lost 6 bases and 3 bases, in that order; junction bases with no gene match: 4. This CDR3 has 15 residues. CDR3 protein: CASSLGLAGEETQYF. The CDR3, as DNA: TGCGCCAGCAGTCTCGGACTAGCGGGGGAAGAGACCCAGTACTTC.

V usage is TRBV6-1 and J usage is TRBJ2-3; tentatively, D is TRBD2 (6 bases). The CDR3 consists of 15 residues. CDR1 MNHNS and CDR2 SASEGT come from the germline V gene. Trimming took off 7 bases at V and 2 bases at J, with 16 bases between the two ends. The CDR3 DNA reads as TGTGCCAGCACAGCGGGTAGCGGAGACACAGATACGCAGTATTTT. Its protein product is CASTAGSGDTDTQYF.

The chain recombines TRBV30 with TRBJ1-1; weak D call: TRBD1 (6 bases). From germline, CDR1 is GTSNPN and CDR2 SVGIG (reference sequence). V lost 8 bases to trimming and J lost 3 bases, with 28 bases between them. The CDR3 loop spans 17 amino acids. The CDR3 DNA sequence: TGTGCCGGCCTAAGGCACAGGGTGATCGGGGGGCACACTGAAGCTTTCTTT. Translation: CAGLRHRVIGGHTEAFF. Drawing the rest from reference TRBV30 and TRBJ1-1, the complete variable domain is SQTIHQWPATLVQPVGSPLSLECTVEGTSNPNLYWYRQAAGRGLQLLFYSVGIGQISSEVPQNLSASRPQDRQFILSSKKLLLSDSGFYLCAGLRHRVIGGHTEAFFGQGTRLTVV.

The genes are TRBV27 and TRBJ1-2; 9 bases match TRBD1. Germline V CDR1 and CDR2: MNHEY, SMNVEV (reference sequence). The CDR3 loop spans 15 amino acids. Trimming removed 6 bases from V and 7 bases from J; junction bases left unmatched: 12. The CDR3 DNA is TGTGCCAGCAGCCGAAAAACAGGGGGCGGAGGTGGCTACACCTTC. Protein product: CASSRKTGGGGGYTF.

The rearrangement uses TRBV7-8 and TRBJ1-3; 10 positions agree with TRBD1. The CDR3 extends over 16 amino acids. The trim removed 5 bases at V and 4 bases at J, leaving 8 bases unmatched. The V gene's germline CDR1 is SGHVS and CDR2 FQNEAQ. CDR3 loop: CASSQYGTGVGNTIYF. The CDR3, as DNA: TGTGCCAGCAGCCAATACGGGACAGGGGTCGGAAACACCATATATTTT.

The chain combines TRBV30 with TRBJ2-3; 10 nucleotides align to TRBD2. J gave up 2 bases and V 0 bases, and 5 bases lay outside the gene matches. The CDR3 extends over 16 amino acids. Germline CDR1 GTSNPN, CDR2 SVGIG (reference sequence). The CDR3 loop reads CAWSVRLAGATDTQYF. CDR3 in DNA: TGTGCCTGGAGTGTACGGCTAGCGGGGGCCACAGATACGCAGTATTTT.

The V gene is TRBV27, the J gene TRBJ2-7, with D tentatively TRBD2 (5 bases). V was shortened by 5 bases and J by 3 bases, with 14 bases between the two germline ends. Germline V gene sequence: CDR1 MNHEY, CDR2 SMNVEV (reference sequence). The CDR3 totals 14 residues. The DNA of the CDR3 is TGTGCCAGCAGTCCCCTAGGAGGAATCTACGAGCAGTACTTC. This codes for CASSPLGGIYEQYF.

The chain combines TRBV2 with TRBJ2-7; 8 bases are shared with TRBD1. The germline V gene encodes CDR1 SNHLY and CDR2 FYNNEI. The trim removed 6 bases at V and 3 bases at J, leaving 10 bases unmatched. This CDR3 has 15 amino acids. CDR3 amino acids: CASRHGQGLGYEQYF. In DNA, the CDR3 is TGTGCCAGCAGGCATGGACAGGGTTTGGGCTACGAGCAGTACTTC. The complete variable domain, with remaining parts taken from reference TRBV2 and TRBJ2-7, reads EPEVTQTPSHQVTQMGQEVILRCVPISNHLYFYWYRQILGQKVEFLVSFYNNEISEKSEIFDDQFSVERPDGSNFTLKIRSTKLEDSAMYFCASRHGQGLGYEQYFGPGTRLTVT.

The rearrangement uses TRBV30 and TRBJ1-1; tentative D call: TRBD1 (5 bases). The V gene's germline CDR1 is GTSNPN and CDR2 SVGIG (reference sequence). CDR3 length: 11 residues. V gave up 3 bases and J gave up 7 bases, with 9 bases separating them. CDR3 loop: CAWSRQLEAFF. In DNA, the CDR3 is TGTGCCTGGAGCCGACAGCTTGAAGCTTTCTTT.

CDR3 coding DNA: TGTGCCAGCAGTGAGTCGGGGAGTAAAAACATTCAGTACTTC. It translates to CASSESGSKNIQYF. The rearrangement links TRBV2 to TRBJ2-4; D perhaps matches TRBD2 (5 bases). Germline V gives CDR1 SNHLY, CDR2 FYNNEI. Trimming took off 3 bases at V and 4 bases at J, with 10 bases between the two ends. The CDR3 is 14 residues long.

The CDR3 region has the DNA TGTGCCAGCAGCTCGACTAGCGGGAGAGAAGATACGCAGTATTTT. Encoded protein: CASSSTSGREDTQYF. This sequence joins TRBV5-4 and TRBJ2-3; 12 bases are shared with TRBD2. Germline V lookup: CDR1 SGHNT, CDR2 YYREEE (reference sequence). The CDR3 has 15 residues. With V trimmed by 3 bases and J by 5 bases, 4 bases remained unmatched.

V is TRBV2 and J is TRBJ2-1; D call uncertain. CDR3 length: 13 amino acids. V lost 6 bases to trimming and J lost 0 bases, with 6 bases between them. Germline V gives CDR1 SNHLY, CDR2 FYNNEI. The chain's CDR3 is CASRQSSYNEQFF. For the CDR3, the DNA is TGTGCCAGCAGACAGAGCTCCTACAATGAGCAGTTCTTC.

Here the CDR3 DNA reads TGTGCTAGTGGTTTGGTCGGGCAGGTTGGGGAGCGGGAGGTTACCGGGGAGCTGTTTTTT. Protein product: CASGLVGQVGEREVTGELFF. The V and J genes are TRBV12-5 and TRBJ2-2; 9 bases agree with TRBD2. CDR3 length: 20 residues. Germline CDR1 is LGHNT and CDR2 is FRNRAP. The V and J ends lost 0 bases and 5 bases, in that order; junction bases with no gene match: 16.

The V gene is TRBV14, the J gene TRBJ2-5, with TRBD2 identical over 8 bases. After removal of 1 base from V and 5 bases from J, the junction contained 3 bases not matched to a gene. From germline, CDR1 is SGHDN and CDR2 FVKESK. There are 14 residues in the CDR3. The CDR3 here is CASSQGAGAETQYF. The CDR3 coding sequence is TGTGCCAGCAGCCAAGGAGCGGGAGCGGAGACCCAGTACTTC.

V usage is TRBV19 and J usage is TRBJ2-6; D gene uncertain. Germline CDR1 and CDR2: LNHDA and SQIVND (reference sequence). This CDR3 spans 18 amino acids. Trimming removed 5 bases at V and 0 bases at J, with 17 bases between. The CDR3 here is CASSRLTIGYSGANVLTF. For the CDR3, the DNA is TGTGCCAGTAGTCGCCTAACTATCGGGTACTCTGGGGCCAACGTCCTGACTTTC. Together with reference TRBV19 and TRBJ2-6, the CDR3 gives the full variable domain: DGGITQSPKYLFRKEGQNVTLSCEQNLNHDAMYWYRQDPGQGLRLIYYSQIVNDFQKGDIAEGYSVSREKKESFPLTVTSAQKNPTAFYLCASSRLTIGYSGANVLTFGAGSRLTVL.

The rearrangement links TRBV30 to TRBJ1-1, with D possibly matching TRBD1 (5 bases). Deletions cut 2 bases from V and 8 bases from J, with 9 bases between. Per germline, CDR1 GTSNPN and CDR2 SVGIG (reference sequence). The CDR3 has 11 residues. The CDR3 reads CAWSFAGEAFF. CDR3 nucleotides: TGTGCCTGGAGTTTTGCAGGGGAAGCTTTCTTT.

About this clone itself: The junction shows a germline mismatch at one end, possibly a read error. J is TRBJ2-5 and V is TRBV6-5; 10 nucleotides agree with TRBD2. From germline, CDR1 is MNHEY and CDR2 SVGAGI. The CDR3 sequence is 12 residues long. The CDR3 here is CASSSGSGTSDF. DNA of the CDR3: TGTGCCAGCAGTTCTGGTTCCGGGACTAGCGACTTC.